Below are 21 T cell receptor beta chains sequenced from a single sample in a study of T cell responses to AZD1222 COVID-19 vaccine. The method was immunoSEQ multiplex PCR; TCRdb's version includes in-frame clones alone and lacks a portion of them. The repertoire includes some 84,000 clones, around 86% of them detected once, and about 7.5% sits in the top ten. The sample was peripheral blood, taken on day 0 of AZD1222 vaccination. These receptor sequences come from an adult in good health.

The chain has TRBV29-1 and TRBJ1-1; no firm D call. Germline V lookup: CDR1 SQVTM, CDR2 ANQGSEA. This CDR3 region has 14 residues. Trimming took off 2 bases at V and 1 base at J, with 11 bases between the two ends. The DNA for the CDR3 is TGCAGCGTTGAACACGATCGGGGGAACACTGAAGCTTTCTTT. Translating it yields CSVEHDRGNTEAFF.

The chain joins TRBV21-1 to TRBJ2-1; the D segment call TRBD2 is taken from the table without a DNA check. TRBV21-1 is assigned pseudogene status. CDR3 length: 18 amino acids. The DNA of the CDR3 is TGTGCCAGCAGCAAAAAGGGGACTAGCGGGAGGTATCACAATGAGCAGTTCTTC. It is translated as CASSKKGTSGRYHNEQFF.

The rearrangement links TRBV5-1 to TRBJ2-7; tentative D call: TRBD1 (5 bases). This CDR3 region has 15 residues. Germline V lookup: CDR1 SGHRS, CDR2 YFSETQ. Trimming pared 0 bases from V and 6 bases from J, leaving 16 bases between. CDR3 sequence (DNA): TGCGCCAGCAGCTTGGGGAGCAGGGTTGGCATCGAGCAGTACTTC. This codes for CASSLGSRVGIEQYF.

This chain connects TRBV6-5 to TRBJ2-3, with 9 bases identical to TRBD1. Per germline, CDR1 MNHEY and CDR2 SVGAGI. Trimming removed 5 bases from V and 1 base from J; junction bases left unmatched: 4. There are 15 residues in the CDR3. CDR3 protein: CASSPRQGGTDTQYF. The CDR3 nucleotides read TGTGCCAGCAGTCCTAGACAGGGGGGCACAGATACGCAGTATTTT.

V gene TRBV24-1 combines with J gene TRBJ2-7; the match to TRBD2 covers 7 bases. The CDR3 is 13 residues long. V gave up 9 bases and J gave up 7 bases; unmatched junction bases: 11. Germline CDR1 is KGHDR and CDR2 is SFDVKD. The DNA for the CDR3 is TGTGCCACCGGTAAGGGCGGGAGTAGGGAGCAGTACTTC. Amino acids: CATGKGGSREQYF.

The chain recombines TRBV29-1 with TRBJ1-3; D might be TRBD1 (6 bases). CDR3 length: 13 amino acids. V was shortened by 4 bases and J by 3 bases, with 10 bases between the two germline ends. Germline V gene data show CDR1 as SQVTM and CDR2 as ANQGSEA. The CDR3 coding sequence is TGCAGCGTTGCCGGACAGTATGGAAACACCATATATTTT. Protein: CSVAGQYGNTIYF.

The V call is TRBV28, the J call TRBJ2-7; D might be TRBD2 (5 bases). The CDR3 consists of 14 residues. Germline CDR1 reads MDHEN; CDR2 reads SYDVKM. Trimming left V 5 bases short and J 3 bases short, with 14 bases between. The CDR3 nucleotides are TGTGCCAGCAGTCTCTGGACGGAGGACTACGAGCAGTACTTC. It yields the protein CASSLWTEDYEQYF.

The rearrangement uses TRBV18 and TRBJ1-2; TRBD1 aligns across 9 bases. Germline assignment: CDR1 KGHSH and CDR2 LQKENI. There are 15 residues in the CDR3. The J segment lost 0 bases and the V segment lost 3 bases, leaving 2 bases of the junction unmatched. The CDR3 bases are TGTGCCAGCTCACCCAGGACAGGGGCTAACTATGGCTACACCTTC. It is translated as CASSPRTGANYGYTF.

The J gene is TRBJ2-4, the V gene TRBV7-2, with D tentatively TRBD2 (6 bases). The V and J ends lost 1 base and 5 bases respectively, with 12 bases between them. This CDR3 has 15 amino acids. Germline CDR1 is SGHTA and CDR2 is FQGNSA. The CDR3 coding sequence is TGTGCCAGCAGCTTAGTGGCGGGACGGGAAAACATTCAGTACTTC. It codes for CASSLVAGRENIQYF.

This chain connects TRBV10-2 to TRBJ1-6; D is undetermined. Germline V gives CDR1 WSHSY, CDR2 SAAADI. The V end was cut by 10 bases, the J end by 9 bases, with 16 bases between. This CDR3 spans 13 amino acids. The CDR3 sequence: CATDQALGSPLHF. CDR3 DNA: TGCGCCACTGATCAGGCACTTGGTTCACCCCTCCACTTT.

This chain uses TRBV7-8 with TRBJ1-5; 7 bases map to TRBD1. The CDR3 runs 14 residues. CDR1 and CDR2 (germline): SGHVS, FQNEAQ. Losses at the gene ends were 5 bases for V and 5 bases for J; bases not matched to a gene: 6. CDR3: CASSRGGRDQPQHF. The CDR3 DNA follows: TGTGCCAGCAGCCGAGGGGGCAGGGATCAGCCCCAGCATTTT.

The CDR3 loop reads CASSPTGGLTRPQHF. CDR3 sequence (DNA): TGTGCCAGCTCACCAACAGGGGGCTTAACTCGGCCCCAGCATTTT. The chain links TRBV18 to TRBJ1-5, with 9 positions matching TRBD1. CDR1 is KGHSH, CDR2 LQKENI, per germline. This CDR3 contains 15 residues. Trimming took 2 bases from V and 9 from J; bases not matched to a gene: 8.

As regards this clone: Compared with germline, one end of the junction differs, possibly owing to a read error. The chain recombines TRBV28 with TRBJ1-1; 8 bases align to TRBD1. Germline V lookup: CDR1 MDHEN, CDR2 SYDVKM. This CDR3 has 13 residues. CDR3 nucleotides: TGTGCCACCAGTCAGGGGGCTCCCACTGAAGCTTTCTTT. Translating it yields CATSQGAPTEAFF.

The chain links TRBV10-2 to TRBJ2-7, with D perhaps matching TRBD2 (6 bases). Germline CDR1 reads WSHSY; CDR2 reads SAAADI. The CDR3 has 12 residues. Trimming pared 6 bases from V and 4 bases from J, leaving 10 bases between. Here the CDR3 DNA reads TGCGCCAGCAGCTTTAGCGGTTACGAGCAGTACTTC. Amino acids: CASSFSGYEQYF.

This CDR3 is CASSTGGETQYF. CDR3 DNA sequence: TGTGCCAGTAGCACAGGGGGGGAGACCCAGTACTTC. This chain links TRBV19 with TRBJ2-5; 8 bases align to TRBD1. CDR1 is LNHDA, CDR2 SQIVND, per germline (reference sequence). With V trimmed by 6 bases and J by 5 bases, 2 bases remained unmatched. CDR3 length: 12 residues.

This rearrangement joins TRBV5-8 to TRBJ1-2; 8 nucleotides align to TRBD1. Trimming cost V 2 bases and J 2 bases; bases outside gene matches: 5. The CDR3 loop spans 15 amino acids. In germline, CDR1 is SGHTS, CDR2 YDEGEE. CDR3 nucleotides: TGTGCCAGCAGCTTCGCCCGGACAGGGAACTATGGCTACACCTTC. It codes for CASSFARTGNYGYTF.

V is TRBV10-3 and J is TRBJ1-3; TRBD1 agrees at 9 bases. Germline CDR1 reads ENHRY; CDR2 reads SYGVKD. The CDR3 has 17 residues. V lost 2 bases, J lost 0 bases, and 5 bases stayed unmatched. The CDR3 coding sequence is TGTGCCATCAGTGAGGAGGGGACAGGGCTCTCTGGAAACACCATATATTTT. Its translation is CAISEEGTGLSGNTIYF.

The chain is built from TRBV4-3 and TRBJ2-4; unclear D gene. The CDR3 loop spans 15 amino acids. V was pared by 0 bases and J by 5 bases, with 11 bases between. Germline V gene data show CDR1 as LGHNA and CDR2 as YSLEER. Written as DNA, the CDR3 is TGCGCCAGCAGCCAAGATAGGCACAGACAAAACATTCAGTACTTC. Residues: CASSQDRHRQNIQYF.

This chain connects TRBV6-5 to TRBJ1-3, with D unresolved. CDR3 length equals 14 residues. The germline V and J ends were trimmed by 6 bases and 1 base, with 10 bases remaining between them. Germline V gene data show CDR1 as MNHEY and CDR2 as SVGAGI. The chain's CDR3 is CASRDVLSGNTIYF. DNA for the CDR3: TGTGCCAGCAGGGACGTTTTATCTGGAAACACCATATATTTT.

The chain is built from TRBV4-3 and TRBJ1-5; TRBD1 is a possible D gene (6 bases). Germline CDR1 is LGHNA and CDR2 is YSLEER. Trimming left V 0 bases short and J 0 bases short, with 15 bases between. The CDR3 has 18 amino acids. The CDR3: CASSQDLVPGDSNQPQHF. CDR3 sequence (DNA): TGCGCCAGCAGCCAAGATCTGGTTCCAGGGGATAGCAATCAGCCCCAGCATTTT.

The CDR3 DNA reads as TGTGCCAGCAGCTTGACTAGCGGGAGGGAGTACCAAGAGACCCAGTACTTC. Translation: CASSLTSGREYQETQYF. The rearrangement joins TRBV7-9 to TRBJ2-5, with 14 bases identical to TRBD2. Germline loops: CDR1 SEHNR, CDR2 FQNEAQ (reference sequence). This CDR3 has 17 residues. Trimming cost V 3 bases and J 0 bases; bases outside gene matches: 3.